This T cell receptor (beta chain) came from a study of blood T cell repertoires in COVID-19. Per germline, CDR1 ENHRY and CDR2 SYGVKD. The junction had 4 bases not matched to a gene; V was cut back by 5 bases and J by 3 bases. This CDR3 contains 15 residues. Study processing details: Counts of nucleated cells, estimated from reference gene primer amplification, were obtained. Only in-frame clones appear in the TCRdb table, and some are missing; sequencing was by immunoSEQ multiplex PCR. V, J and clone size are those of that table, while D and trimming were read from the DNA. The profile covers about 190,000 clones, with approximately 84% appearing a single time and about 3.5% taken by the ten largest.

This receptor was identified in a woman aged 25 to 45 who had recovered from COVID-19. What was sequenced was PBMCs or T cells enriched from blood (not recorded which). This rearrangement joins TRBV10-3 to TRBJ1-5; 10 bases align to TRBD1. CDR3 coding DNA: TGTGCCATCAGTCGGGGACAGGGGTTCAATCAGCCCCAGCATTTT. It translates to CAISRGQGFNQPQHF.